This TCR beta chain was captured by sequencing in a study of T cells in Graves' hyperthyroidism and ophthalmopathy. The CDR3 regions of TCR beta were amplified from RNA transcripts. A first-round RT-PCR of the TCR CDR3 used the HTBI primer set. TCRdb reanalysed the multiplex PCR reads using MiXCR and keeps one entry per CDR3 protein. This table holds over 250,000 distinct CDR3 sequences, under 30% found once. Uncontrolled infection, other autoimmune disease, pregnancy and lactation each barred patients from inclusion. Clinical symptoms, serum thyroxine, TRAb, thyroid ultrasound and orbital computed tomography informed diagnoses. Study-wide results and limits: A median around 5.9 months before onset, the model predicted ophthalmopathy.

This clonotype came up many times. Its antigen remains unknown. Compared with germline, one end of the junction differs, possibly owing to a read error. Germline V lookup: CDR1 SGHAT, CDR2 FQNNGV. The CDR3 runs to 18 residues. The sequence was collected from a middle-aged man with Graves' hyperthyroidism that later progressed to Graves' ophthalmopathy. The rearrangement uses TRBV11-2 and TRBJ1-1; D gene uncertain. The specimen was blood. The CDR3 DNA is TGTGCCAGCAGCTTATCCGGGGTTAGCGGGGTAGGTAACACTGAAGTTTTCTTT. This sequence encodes CASSLSGVSGVGNTEVFF.